The clone carrying this T cell receptor beta chain was counted a few times. Its antigen is not identified. RNA transcripts served as template for amplifying TCR beta CDR3 sequences. HTBI primers were used in a first-round RT-PCR, which preceded a second-round multiplex PCR. MiXCR, applied by TCRdb to the multiplex PCR reads, yields one record per CDR3 protein. Among about 740,000 distinct CDR3 sequences, roughly 41% were seen once, and the ten largest hold roughly 46%. This specimen belongs to a study of Graves' ophthalmopathy and Graves' hyperthyroidism. Study-wide background: Peripheral blood samples were taken at initial diagnosis, before any treatment.

It was from about 10 ml of fresh peripheral blood that the PBMCs came. Study observations and caveats: Most expanded clonotypes from thyroid (those above 0.001 frequency) were also found in blood.

The TCR originated in an adult man with Graves' ophthalmopathy. Sample: peripheral blood.

The CDR3 reads CASSSRGQAYYEQYF. The CDR3 DNA sequence: TGTGCCAGCAGCTCACGGGGACAGGCCTACTACGAGCAGTACTTC. The genes are TRBV11-1 and TRBJ2-7, with 8 bases matching TRBD1. V lost 4 bases, J lost 3 bases, and 8 bases stayed unmatched. The CDR3 has 15 residues. Germline V gene sequence: CDR1 SGHAT, CDR2 FQDESV (reference sequence).